The 13 T cell receptor beta chains presented below share a single source sample, sequenced in a study of CD4+ T cells in melanoma. Some clones are missing from TCRdb's copy, which holds only in-frame ones; the method was immunoSEQ multiplex PCR. The repertoire holds around 130,000 clones, with about 90% as singletons. The receptors originated from a human donor with melanoma.

The J gene is TRBJ1-6, the V gene TRBV6-5; a possible D gene is TRBD1 (6 bases). Germline V gene sequence: CDR1 MNHEY, CDR2 SVGAGI. V was pared by 5 bases and J by 5 bases, with 10 bases between. CDR3 length: 14 residues. The CDR3 here is CASSTGHHNSPLHF. The CDR3 bases are TGTGCCAGCAGTACGGGACACCATAATTCACCCCTCCACTTT.

The chain is built from TRBV27 and TRBJ2-7; D call uncertain. The CDR3 has 15 amino acids. V lost 1 base to trimming and J lost 0 bases, with 10 bases between them. Germline V gives CDR1 MNHEY, CDR2 SMNVEV (reference sequence). CDR3 nucleotide sequence: TGTGCCAGCAGTTTATGGGGAATTGGCTCCTACGAGCAGTACTTC. Translation gives CASSLWGIGSYEQYF.

This clone appeared a single time. The rearrangement uses TRBV5-8 and TRBJ2-5, with 9 positions matching TRBD1. Gene TRBJ2-7 matches the end of the DNA better, so the J call may be wrong. CDR3 length: 14 residues. Germline V gene sequence: CDR1 SGHTS, CDR2 YDEGEE. The CDR3 DNA sequence: TGTGCCAGCAGCCCCTACAGGGGGCCCTACGAGCAGTACTTC. This gives the protein CASSPYRGPYEQYF.

V is TRBV19 and J is TRBJ1-1; D ambiguous. The ends were cut back, 5 bases at V and 1 base at J, with 11 bases in the middle. Germline values: CDR1 LNHDA, CDR2 SQIVND (reference sequence). CDR3 size: 14 residues. The CDR3 region is CASSPRWRNTEAFF. CDR3 in DNA: TGTGCCAGTAGTCCCAGGTGGCGGAACACTGAAGCTTTCTTT.

The CDR3 region has the DNA TGCGCCAGCAGTACACAACGAGACTATGGCTACACCTTC. Its protein product is CASSTQRDYGYTF. The chain employs TRBV10-1 and TRBJ1-2, with unresolved D. The CDR3 is made up of 13 amino acids. From germline, CDR1 is WNHNN and CDR2 SYGVQD (reference sequence). Deletions cut 5 bases from V and 3 bases from J, with 10 bases between.

The chain employs TRBV29-1 and TRBJ2-5; D gene unclear. CDR3 size: 14 residues. The ends were cut back, 6 bases at V and 5 bases at J, with 19 bases in the middle. Per the germline V gene, CDR1 is SQVTM and CDR2 is ANQGSEA. CDR3 region: CSVDAWARSETQYF. For the CDR3, the DNA is TGCAGCGTCGATGCCTGGGCGAGGTCGGAGACCCAGTACTTC.

CDR3 region: CASSPEGARIYGYTF. The CDR3, as DNA: TGCGCCAGCAGCCCCGAGGGGGCGCGGATCTATGGCTACACCTTC. The rearrangement joins TRBV5-1 to TRBJ1-2; 7 bases are a match to TRBD1. The CDR3 runs to 15 residues. The germline V gene encodes CDR1 SGHRS and CDR2 YFSETQ. The trim removed 4 bases at V and 4 bases at J, leaving 10 bases unmatched.

The V and J genes are TRBV29-1 and TRBJ1-1; weak D call: TRBD1 (6 bases). Trimming cost V 5 bases and J 3 bases, with 16 bases left between them. The CDR3 is made up of 14 amino acids. CDR1 SQVTM and CDR2 ANQGSEA come from the germline V gene. The CDR3 here is CSVRGGRGDTEAFF. DNA for the CDR3: TGCAGCGTTCGGGGTGGGAGGGGGGACACTGAAGCTTTCTTT.

The chain couples TRBV21-1 to TRBJ1-2. TRBV21-1 counts as a pseudogene. The CDR3 covers 16 residues. In DNA form, the CDR3 reads TGTGCCAGCAACCCCTATGGGTCAGGGAGGCACTATGGCTACACCTTC. Translated: CASNPYGSGRHYGYTF.

The J gene is TRBJ2-3, the V gene TRBV5-4; no clear D. The V and J ends lost 3 bases and 6 bases respectively, with 14 bases between them. Per the germline V gene, CDR1 is SGHNT and CDR2 is YYREEE (reference sequence). The length of the CDR3 is 14 residues. CDR3 sequence reads: CASSSDHDGDTQYF. CDR3 in DNA: TGTGCCAGCAGCTCGGACCACGACGGGGATACGCAGTATTTT.

This chain links TRBV5-4 with TRBJ2-3, with TRBD2 matching over 10 bases. This CDR3 region has 16 residues. Germline V lookup: CDR1 SGHNT, CDR2 YYREEE (reference sequence). The ends lost 0 bases at V and 5 bases at J; junction bases unmatched: 6. As DNA, the CDR3 is TGTGCCAGCAGCTTGGGTAGCGGGGGGTCGGGAGATACGCAGTATTTT. Its protein is CASSLGSGGSGDTQYF.

This chain connects TRBV18 to TRBJ2-1; TRBD1 aligns across 9 bases. The J segment lost 7 bases and the V segment lost 1 base, leaving 8 bases of the junction unmatched. CDR1 and CDR2 from the germline V gene are KGHSH and LQKENI. The CDR3 covers 16 residues. CDR3 in DNA: TGTGCCAGCTCACCACAATGGGACAGGGAGGTAAATGAGCAGTTCTTC. Amino acid sequence: CASSPQWDREVNEQFF.

The rearrangement links TRBV2 to TRBJ1-6; 7 bases align to TRBD1. The CDR3 contains 13 residues. The trim removed 8 bases at V and 9 bases at J, leaving 7 bases unmatched. Looked up from germline, CDR1 is SNHLY and CDR2 is FYNNEI. The CDR3 DNA follows: TGTGCCAGCCGTCAGGGGGGTAGTTCACCCCTCCACTTT. Protein: CASRQGGSSPLHF.